These T cell receptor beta chains were read from a single sample in a study of OX40 agonist ivuxolimab in advanced cancers. Measured with immunoSEQ multiplex PCR; TCRdb has only the in-frame clones, and not every one. The sample records approximately 13,000 clones, around two thirds being singletons. This specimen was CD4+ or CD8+ T cells sorted from blood, taken in a trial of the OX40 agonist ivuxolimab. The receptors stem from an adult with an advanced solid tumor such as melanoma, head and neck, liver or kidney cancer. The CDR3 runs from the conserved cysteine through the conserved F or W. The D gene is left open where the match is weak. The listing skips clone size in some rows; elsewhere it reads once, few, many or a size class.

D gene: -
J gene: TRBJ2-1
clone size: medium-sized
V gene: TRBV9
CDR3 protein: CASSMSRDEEQFF
CDR3 DNA: TGTGCCAGCAGCATGTCCAGGGACGAGGAGCAGTTCTTC

D gene: -
J gene: TRBJ1-1
clone size: -
V gene: TRBV6-5
CDR3 protein: CASSYDGGTEAFF
CDR3 DNA: TGTGCCAGCAGTTACGATGGGGGAACTGAAGCTTTCTTT

D gene: TRBD1
J gene: TRBJ2-2
clone size: -
V gene: TRBV7-7
CDR3 protein: CASSPDRGTGELFF
CDR3 DNA: TGTGCCAGCAGCCCGGACAGGGGTACCGGGGAGCTGTTTTTT

D gene: -
J gene: TRBJ2-7
clone size: -
V gene: TRBV6-6
CDR3 protein: CASTPGPGVNYEQYF
CDR3 DNA: TGTGCCAGCACCCCTGGTCCGGGAGTAAACTACGAGCAGTACTTC

D gene: -
J gene: TRBJ2-1
clone size: -
V gene: TRBV7-8
CDR3 protein: CASSTSNEQFF
CDR3 DNA: TGTGCCAGCAGCACAAGTAATGAGCAGTTCTTC

D gene: -
J gene: TRBJ2-1
clone size: once
V gene: TRBV20-1
CDR3 protein: CSASLVQPPLF
CDR3 DNA: TGCAGTGCTAGTCTCGTACAGCCACCTCTCTTC

D gene: -
J gene: TRBJ2-4
clone size: -
V gene: TRBV11-2
CDR3 protein: CASSLVSLEGAKNIQYF
CDR3 DNA: TGTGCCAGCAGCTTAGTGTCTCTTGAAGGGGCCAAAAACATTCAGTACTTC

D gene: TRBD1
J gene: TRBJ2-3
clone size: few
V gene: TRBV6-1
CDR3 protein: CASSDGQGAADTQYF
CDR3 DNA: TGTGCCAGCAGTGACGGACAGGGGGCCGCAGATACGCAGTATTTT

D gene: -
J gene: TRBJ2-1
clone size: few
V gene: TRBV11-3
CDR3 protein: CASSLRSASPSSYNEQFF
CDR3 DNA: TGTGCCAGCAGCTTACGGTCGGCTAGCCCTAGCTCCTACAATGAGCAGTTCTTC

D gene: TRBD2
J gene: TRBJ2-7
clone size: -
V gene: TRBV9
CDR3 protein: CASSATSGYEQYF
CDR3 DNA: TGTGCCAGCAGTGCGACTAGCGGTTACGAGCAGTACTTC

D gene: TRBD2
J gene: TRBJ2-3
clone size: -
V gene: TRBV18
CDR3 protein: CASSPGAGGPLTDTQYF
CDR3 DNA: TGTGCCAGCTCACCAGGAGCGGGAGGGCCGCTGACAGATACGCAGTATTTT

D gene: -
J gene: TRBJ2-7
clone size: few
V gene: TRBV29-1
CDR3 protein: CSVVYDGVYEQYF
CDR3 DNA: TGCAGCGTTGTCTATGACGGCGTGTACGAGCAGTACTTC

D gene: -
J gene: TRBJ1-2
clone size: -
V gene: TRBV30
CDR3 protein: CAWSQYGGRTNYGYTF
CDR3 DNA: TGTGCCTGGAGTCAGTATGGGGGGCGAACCAACTATGGCTACACCTTC

D gene: -
J gene: TRBJ1-2
clone size: -
V gene: TRBV7-9
CDR3 protein: CASSLVMRGGLDGYTF
CDR3 DNA: TGTGCCAGCAGCTTAGTTATGCGGGGTGGTCTTGATGGCTACACCTTC

D gene: -
J gene: TRBJ2-7
clone size: -
V gene: TRBV13
CDR3 protein: CASSLREVNEQYF
CDR3 DNA: TGTGCCAGCAGCTTACGGGAAGTCAACGAGCAGTACTTC

D gene: -
J gene: TRBJ2-7
clone size: -
V gene: TRBV9
CDR3 protein: CASSVPPDSYEQYF
CDR3 DNA: TGTGCCAGCAGCGTTCCCCCGGACAGCTACGAGCAGTACTTC

D gene: -
J gene: TRBJ2-7
clone size: few
V gene: TRBV9
CDR3 protein: CASSVDSASYEQYF
CDR3 DNA: TGTGCCAGCAGCGTAGACTCCGCGTCCTACGAGCAGTACTTC

D gene: -
J gene: TRBJ1-1
clone size: -
V gene: TRBV29-1
CDR3 protein: CSVADEEGNTEAFF
CDR3 DNA: TGCAGCGTTGCTGATGAAGAAGGGAACACTGAAGCTTTCTTT

D gene: -
J gene: TRBJ2-1
clone size: -
V gene: TRBV6-5
CDR3 protein: CASSVDSYDNEQFF
CDR3 DNA: TGTGCCAGCAGCGTGGACAGCTACGACAATGAGCAGTTCTTC

D gene: -
J gene: TRBJ2-7
clone size: once
V gene: TRBV7-9
CDR3 protein: CASSLADYHYEQYF
CDR3 DNA: TGTGCCAGCAGCTTGGCGGACTACCACTACGAGCAGTACTTC

D gene: TRBD2
J gene: TRBJ2-7
clone size: -
V gene: TRBV6-1
CDR3 protein: CASSELNGGYEQYF
CDR3 DNA: TGTGCCAGCAGTGAACTTAACGGGGGGTACGAGCAGTACTTC

D gene: TRBD2
J gene: TRBJ2-1
clone size: few
V gene: TRBV30
CDR3 protein: CAWNRLAGAYNEQFF
CDR3 DNA: TGTGCCTGGAATCGTCTAGCGGGAGCGTACAATGAGCAGTTCTTC

D gene: -
J gene: TRBJ2-7
clone size: -
V gene: TRBV2
CDR3 protein: CASGGGTSSYEQYF
CDR3 DNA: TGTGCCTCCGGCGGCGGGACGAGCTCCTACGAGCAGTACTTC

D gene: -
J gene: TRBJ1-4
clone size: -
V gene: TRBV6-1
CDR3 protein: CASSDDSGPDGEKLFF
CDR3 DNA: TGTGCCAGCAGTGATGACTCGGGACCCGACGGCGAAAAACTGTTTTTT

D gene: -
J gene: TRBJ2-1
clone size: few
V gene: TRBV4-1
CDR3 protein: CASRPGEGYNEQFF
CDR3 DNA: TGCGCCAGCAGACCCGGCGAGGGTTACAATGAGCAGTTCTTC

D gene: TRBD2
J gene: TRBJ2-7
clone size: -
V gene: TRBV5-1
CDR3 protein: CASSLHSGSYEQYF
CDR3 DNA: TGCGCCAGCAGCTTGCACAGCGGGAGCTACGAGCAGTACTTC

D gene: -
J gene: TRBJ2-7
clone size: -
V gene: TRBV5-1
CDR3 protein: CASSLAQGEYEQYF
CDR3 DNA: TGCGCCAGCAGCTTGGCTCAGGGAGAGTACGAGCAGTACTTC

D gene: -
J gene: TRBJ2-1
clone size: -
V gene: TRBV27
CDR3 protein: CASSPTSQGNEQFF
CDR3 DNA: TGTGCCAGCAGTCCCACCTCCCAGGGTAATGAGCAGTTCTTC

D gene: -
J gene: TRBJ2-7
clone size: -
V gene: TRBV27
CDR3 protein: CASSLEGGPSYEQYF
CDR3 DNA: TGTGCCAGCAGTTTAGAGGGGGGCCCTTCCTACGAGCAGTACTTC

D gene: -
J gene: TRBJ2-7
clone size: -
V gene: TRBV2
CDR3 protein: CASQRQGLSDEQYF
CDR3 DNA: TGTGCCTCACAGAGGCAGGGGTTGTCGGACGAGCAGTACTTC

D gene: -
J gene: TRBJ2-7
clone size: -
V gene: TRBV30
CDR3 protein: CAWSVLQVGEQYF
CDR3 DNA: TGTGCCTGGAGTGTACTTCAAGTCGGCGAGCAGTACTTC

D gene: -
J gene: TRBJ2-7
clone size: -
V gene: TRBV27
CDR3 protein: CASSSGLEPYEQYF
CDR3 DNA: TGTGCCAGCAGTTCCGGACTCGAGCCCTACGAGCAGTACTTC

D gene: TRBD1
J gene: TRBJ1-2
clone size: many
V gene: TRBV28
CDR3 protein: CASSRQGFDGYTF
CDR3 DNA: TGTGCCAGCAGCCGACAGGGGTTCGATGGCTACACCTTC

D gene: -
J gene: TRBJ2-7
clone size: -
V gene: TRBV10-3
CDR3 protein: CAISEIGGPYEQYF
CDR3 DNA: TGTGCCATCAGTGAAATTGGAGGGCCCTACGAGCAGTACTTC

D gene: -
J gene: TRBJ1-1
clone size: -
V gene: TRBV6-4
CDR3 protein: CASSDWEYTEAFF
CDR3 DNA: TGTGCCAGCAGTGATTGGGAATACACTGAAGCTTTCTTT

D gene: TRBD2
J gene: TRBJ2-1
clone size: -
V gene: TRBV9
CDR3 protein: CASSTPGLAGTGSYNEQFF
CDR3 DNA: TGTGCCAGCAGCACCCCGGGACTAGCGGGAACCGGCTCCTACAATGAGCAGTTCTTC

D gene: -
J gene: TRBJ2-1
clone size: -
V gene: TRBV10-2
CDR3 protein: CASSELGARYNEQFF
CDR3 DNA: TGCGCCAGCAGTGAGCTGGGAGCGCGATACAATGAGCAGTTCTTC

D gene: TRBD1
J gene: TRBJ2-7
clone size: once
V gene: TRBV7-9
CDR3 protein: CASTEPGQGHPEQYF
CDR3 DNA: TGTGCCAGCACCGAGCCGGGACAGGGCCATCCCGAGCAGTACTTC

D gene: TRBD1
J gene: TRBJ2-1
clone size: -
V gene: TRBV7-9
CDR3 protein: CASSGDSEQFF
CDR3 DNA: TGTGCCAGCAGCGGGGACAGTGAGCAGTTCTTC

D gene: TRBD1
J gene: TRBJ1-4
clone size: -
V gene: TRBV7-9
CDR3 protein: CASSLDRGSTNEKLFF
CDR3 DNA: TGTGCCAGCAGCTTAGACAGGGGCTCAACTAATGAAAAACTGTTTTTT

D gene: -
J gene: TRBJ2-2
clone size: medium-sized
V gene: TRBV6-4
CDR3 protein: CASSESTESGELFF
CDR3 DNA: TGTGCCAGCAGTGAGTCCACGGAATCCGGGGAGCTGTTTTTT

D gene: -
J gene: TRBJ2-2
clone size: -
V gene: TRBV18
CDR3 protein: CASSPRRTGDGELFF
CDR3 DNA: TGTGCCAGCTCACCGCGACGGACCGGGGATGGGGAGCTGTTTTTT

D gene: TRBD1
J gene: TRBJ2-7
clone size: -
V gene: TRBV19
CDR3 protein: CASSAGTGGFYEQYF
CDR3 DNA: TGTGCCAGTAGTGCCGGGACAGGGGGTTTCTACGAGCAGTACTTC

D gene: TRBD2
J gene: TRBJ2-3
clone size: -
V gene: TRBV14
CDR3 protein: CASSQRLGGSRGDTQYF
CDR3 DNA: TGTGCCAGCAGCCAGAGACTTGGCGGGAGTCGGGGAGATACGCAGTATTTT

D gene: TRBD2
J gene: TRBJ2-7
clone size: few
V gene: TRBV6-1
CDR3 protein: CASSERTSGSYEQYF
CDR3 DNA: TGTGCCAGCAGTGAAAGGACTAGCGGGTCCTACGAGCAGTACTTC

D gene: TRBD2
J gene: TRBJ2-2
clone size: -
V gene: TRBV30
CDR3 protein: CAWRRGVAGGPGELFF
CDR3 DNA: TGTGCCTGGAGACGGGGGGTGGCTGGCGGACCCGGGGAGCTGTTTTTT

D gene: -
J gene: TRBJ2-3
clone size: few
V gene: TRBV21-1
CDR3 protein: CASTNSPNTGGIADTQYF
CDR3 DNA: TGTGCCAGCACCAATTCCCCCAACACCGGGGGCATCGCAGATACGCAGTATTTT

D gene: -
J gene: TRBJ2-3
clone size: -
V gene: TRBV2
CDR3 protein: CASSGGNADTQYF
CDR3 DNA: TGTGCCAGCAGTGGAGGTAACGCAGATACGCAGTATTTT

D gene: TRBD1
J gene: TRBJ2-5
clone size: -
V gene: TRBV11-2
CDR3 protein: CASSLQGQGQGAQYF
CDR3 DNA: TGTGCCAGCAGCTTACAAGGACAGGGCCAAGGGGCCCAGTACTTC

D gene: TRBD2
J gene: TRBJ2-2
clone size: -
V gene: TRBV6-5
CDR3 protein: CASSYLAGVAGELFF
CDR3 DNA: TGTGCCAGCAGTTATTTAGCGGGAGTAGCCGGGGAGCTGTTTTTT

D gene: TRBD1
J gene: TRBJ2-3
clone size: -
V gene: TRBV4-1
CDR3 protein: CASSQDPGQGTDTQYF
CDR3 DNA: TGCGCCAGCAGCCAAGATCCGGGACAGGGGACAGATACGCAGTATTTT

D gene: -
J gene: TRBJ2-7
clone size: -
V gene: TRBV21-1
CDR3 protein: CASSQDSAGGLGEQYF
CDR3 DNA: TGTGCCAGCAGCCAAGATTCCGCGGGGGGACTGGGAGAGCAGTACTTC

D gene: -
J gene: TRBJ2-1
clone size: -
V gene: TRBV14
CDR3 protein: CASSPSTTNEQFF
CDR3 DNA: TGTGCCAGCAGCCCCTCGACAACGAATGAGCAGTTCTTC

D gene: -
J gene: TRBJ1-4
clone size: few
V gene: TRBV7-9
CDR3 protein: CASSPGETNEKLFF
CDR3 DNA: TGTGCCAGCAGCCCCGGTGAGACTAATGAAAAACTGTTTTTT

D gene: TRBD1
J gene: TRBJ2-3
clone size: -
V gene: TRBV9
CDR3 protein: CASSVVGTGEVTDTQYF
CDR3 DNA: TGTGCCAGCAGCGTAGTGGGGACAGGGGAGGTTACAGATACGCAGTATTTT

D gene: TRBD2
J gene: TRBJ2-7
clone size: once
V gene: TRBV23-1
CDR3 protein: CASSQSERGLADSYEQYF
CDR3 DNA: TGCGCCAGCAGTCAATCTGAACGCGGACTAGCGGACTCCTACGAGCAGTACTTC

D gene: -
J gene: TRBJ2-7
clone size: -
V gene: TRBV5-6
CDR3 protein: CASSLGGQTYEQYF
CDR3 DNA: TGTGCCAGCAGCTTGGGGGGTCAAACCTACGAGCAGTACTTC

D gene: -
J gene: TRBJ2-5
clone size: once
V gene: TRBV7-9
CDR3 protein: CASSLAQGGETQYF
CDR3 DNA: TGTGCCAGCAGCTTAGCCCAGGGCGGGGAGACCCAGTACTTC

D gene: -
J gene: TRBJ2-1
clone size: -
V gene: TRBV6-5
CDR3 protein: CASSWEDGRYNEQFF
CDR3 DNA: TGTGCCAGCAGTTGGGAGGACGGGCGTTACAATGAGCAGTTCTTC